Listed here are 7 T cell receptor beta chains from one sample, sequenced in a study of T cells in Graves' hyperthyroidism and ophthalmopathy (dated by TCRdb to about 2019). The library was prepared using multiplex PCR. The sequencer listed for this sample is Illumina HiSeq 2000. Amplification of TCR beta CDR3 regions was carried out from RNA transcripts. The TCR CDR3 was subjected to a first round of RT-PCR using the HTBI primer set and the Qiagen OneStep RT-PCR kit. Using fastp trimming at Q25 and MiXCR clonotype assembly, TCRdb reanalyzed the public sequencing data and kept in-frame beta chains. CDR3 protein duplicates are merged, each entry listing the most common genes and DNA. Here the sample has more than 550,000 distinct CDR3 sequences; 15% to 20% occur a single time. Together, the top ten hold 16% of the sample. Sequencing used blood. These receptors were obtained from a woman aged 50 to 65 with Graves' hyperthyroidism that later progressed to Graves' ophthalmopathy.

This clonotype was picked up a small number of times. The rearrangement links TRBV9 to TRBJ2-3; D is perhaps TRBD2 (6 bases). Trimming removed 0 bases from V and 1 base from J, with 15 bases in between. Looked up from germline, CDR1 is SGDLS and CDR2 is YYNGEE. This CDR3 contains 17 residues. The CDR3 here is CASSVAGGNRGTDTQYF. CDR3 sequence (DNA): TGTGCCAGCAGCGTAGCTGGAGGGAATCGGGGCACAGATACGCAGTATTTT.

This clonotype was seen only a few times. The CDR3 sequence: CASSRYRGSGGYTF. In DNA, the CDR3 is TGTGCCAGCAGCCGGTACAGGGGCAGTGGTGGCTACACCTTC. V and J are TRBV7-8 and TRBJ1-2, with 7 bases fitting TRBD1. Germline trimming cut 5 bases from V and 7 bases from J; bases unmatched to any gene: 10. Germline CDR1 is SGHVS and CDR2 is FQNEAQ. This CDR3 has 14 amino acids.

The chain joins TRBV2 to TRBJ1-2, with D possibly being TRBD1 (6 bases). V lost 6 bases, J lost 2 bases, and 16 bases lay in between. Germline CDR1 SNHLY, CDR2 FYNNEI. The CDR3 totals 15 residues. The CDR3 reads CASRQTGTSNYGYTF. In DNA, the CDR3 is TGTGCCAGCAGGCAAACCGGGACATCGAACTATGGCTACACCTTC. The whole variable domain, filled in from reference TRBV2 and TRBJ1-2, reads EPEVTQTPSHQVTQMGQEVILRCVPISNHLYFYWYRQILGQKVEFLVSFYNNEISEKSEIFDDQFSVERPDGSNFTLKIRSTKLEDSAMYFCASRQTGTSNYGYTFGSGTRLTVV.

This clonotype was picked up a small number of times. The chain is built from TRBV3-1 and TRBJ1-6; D is unresolved. The germline V gene has CDR1 LGHDT and CDR2 YNNKEL (reference sequence). This CDR3 region has 13 residues. V was pared by 2 bases and J by 10 bases, with 9 bases between. CDR3: CASSQHGPSPLHF. Written as DNA, the CDR3 is TGTGCCAGCAGCCAACATGGACCCTCACCCCTCCACTTT.

This clonotype was seen many times. The gene calls are TRBV3-1 and TRBJ2-1; tentatively, D is TRBD1 or TRBD2 (7 bases each). Trimming removed 4 bases from V and 3 bases from J, with 16 bases in between. This CDR3 is built from 16 residues. Germline V gives CDR1 LGHDT, CDR2 YNNKEL (reference sequence). The CDR3 is CASSPNRGGYYNEQFF. CDR3 in DNA: TGTGCCAGCAGCCCAAACAGGGGAGGGTACTACAATGAGCAGTTCTTC.

This clonotype was found many times. CDR3 in DNA: TGTGCCAGCTCACCAAGGTTCAATCAGCCCCAGCATTTT. It encodes CASSPRFNQPQHF. The rearrangement joins TRBV18 to TRBJ1-5; D gene ambiguous. The CDR3 is 13 residues long. Trimming stripped 2 bases from V and 3 bases from J, with 5 bases between. From germline, CDR1 is KGHSH and CDR2 LQKENI.

J is TRBJ2-2 and V is TRBV27; 15 nucleotides match TRBD2. Germline values: CDR1 MNHEY, CDR2 SMNVEV (reference sequence). V dropped 5 bases and J dropped 2; count of bases not matched to a gene: 6. This CDR3 region has 18 residues. CDR3 in amino acids: CASSRTSGGASNTGELFF. The CDR3 region has the DNA TGTGCCAGCAGTAGGACTAGCGGGGGGGCTTCAAACACCGGGGAGCTGTTTTTT.